This passage covers 31 T cell receptor beta chains from one sample sequenced in a study of shared clonotypes between healthy human individuals. Assay used: immunoSEQ multiplex PCR; TCRdb lists only in-frame clones, some missing. The profile shows about half a million clones, over 60% of them singletons. The sample taken for sequencing was PBMCs. These receptor sequences come from a woman in her thirties or forties in good health. Some clones in this sample may be carry-over from other donors' samples.

This clone was detected a few times. V usage is TRBV19 and J usage is TRBJ2-6, with TRBD1 as a possible D gene (6 bases). Trimming took off 3 bases at V and 2 bases at J, with 17 bases between the two ends. Germline V gives CDR1 LNHDA, CDR2 SQIVND (reference sequence). The CDR3 is 18 amino acids. The CDR3 protein is CASSIGWQGRTGANVLTF. CDR3 nucleotides: TGTGCCAGTAGTATCGGGTGGCAGGGGCGAACTGGGGCCAACGTCCTGACTTTC.

The gene calls are TRBV30 and TRBJ1-1, with 8 nucleotides matching TRBD1. Trimming took 1 base from V and 7 from J; bases not matched to a gene: 11. This CDR3 contains 15 residues. Germline lookup yields CDR1 GTSNPN and CDR2 SVGIG (reference sequence). For the CDR3, the DNA is TGTGCCTGGAGTGGCCTGCAGGGGGCGCAGGGTGAAGCTTTCTTT. This codes for CAWSGLQGAQGEAFF. Combining the CDR3 with reference TRBV30 and TRBJ1-1 gives the whole variable domain SQTIHQWPATLVQPVGSPLSLECTVEGTSNPNLYWYRQAAGRGLQLLFYSVGIGQISSEVPQNLSASRPQDRQFILSSKKLLLSDSGFYLCAWSGLQGAQGEAFFGQGTRLTVV.

The chain carries TRBV7-9 and TRBJ1-5; no firm D call. The CDR3 consists of 14 residues. Germline-derived CDR1 and CDR2 are SEHNR and FQNEAQ (reference sequence). Trimming stripped 5 bases from V and 5 bases from J, with 13 bases between. The CDR3 loop reads CASSPRGDDQPQHF. The CDR3 DNA follows: TGTGCCAGCAGCCCACGCGGGGATGATCAGCCCCAGCATTTT. Supplemented by reference TRBV7-9 and TRBJ1-5, the full variable domain reads DTGVSQNPRHKITKRGQNVTFRCDPISEHNRLYWYRQTLGQGPEFLTYFQNEAQLEKSRLLSDRFSAERPKGSFSTLEIQRTEQGDSAMYLCASSPRGDDQPQHFGDGTRLSIL.

DNA of the CDR3: TGTGCCAGCAGCTTAGTTCCCCTGCTAGCAGCCTCGAACACCGGGGAGCTGTTTTTT. Translated, it gives CASSLVPLLAASNTGELFF. The chain links TRBV7-2 to TRBJ2-2; D possibly corresponds to TRBD2 (5 bases). CDR3 size: 19 residues. The V end lost 1 base, the J end lost 0 bases, and 18 bases lay between the germline ends. The germline CDR1 and CDR2 sequences are SGHTA and FQGNSA.

Of note for this clone: Since a much larger clone is just one base distant, this may be a read error. Other nucleotide sequences in the sample specify the same CDR3. The chain joins TRBV18 to TRBJ2-3; D may correspond to TRBD1 or TRBD2 (7 bases each). The CDR3 totals 15 residues. Germline assignment: CDR1 KGHSH and CDR2 LQKENI. This CDR3 is CASSPGQRGTDTQYF. CDR3 bases: TGTGCCAGCTCCCCGGGACAGCGGGGCACAGATACACAGTATTTT.

As for this clone: A read error is the likely source, as a far larger clone sits one nucleotide away. Distinct nucleotide sequences in the sample also encode this CDR3. The chain combines TRBV7-2 with TRBJ2-7; maybe TRBD1 (6 bases). The V end was cut by 5 bases, the J end by 4 bases, with 18 bases between. Germline V CDR1 and CDR2: SGHTA, FQGNSA. This CDR3 spans 15 amino acids. The CDR3: CASSESGTRSYEQYF. CDR3 bases: TGTGCCAGCAGCGAATCCGGGACAAGGTCATACGAGCAGTACTTC.

Notes on this clone: A read error is likely here: a far larger clone is one base away. The identical CDR3 is also encoded by other nucleotide sequences in the sample. The V gene is TRBV6-5, the J gene TRBJ2-7, with 7 bases matching TRBD2. Germline trimming cut 3 bases from V and 3 bases from J; bases unmatched to any gene: 8. Germline-derived CDR1 and CDR2 are MNHEY and SVGAGI. The CDR3 covers 15 residues. CDR3 sequence: CASSYSPSGNYEQYF. The CDR3, as DNA: TGTGCCAGCAGTTATTCGCCCAGCGGGAACTACGAGCAGTACTTC.

The sample holds a few counts of this clone. CDR3 sequence reads: CASSLTDLGNEQFF. DNA for the CDR3: TGTGCCAGCAGCTTAACGGACCTCGGGAATGAGCAGTTCTTC. This chain joins TRBV7-6 and TRBJ2-1; D is undetermined. Trimming cost V 2 bases and J 7 bases, with 12 bases left between them. The CDR3 covers 14 residues. Germline values: CDR1 SGHVS, CDR2 FNYEAQ.

The genes are TRBV28 and TRBJ1-2, with D possibly matching TRBD1 (5 bases). Germline CDR1 reads MDHEN; CDR2 reads SYDVKM. The CDR3 contains 13 residues. Trimming stripped 10 bases from V and 4 bases from J, with 16 bases between. The CDR3 coding sequence is TGTGCCACCCCGGGCGGGGACCTCTATGGCTACACCTTC. This encodes CATPGGDLYGYTF.

The rearrangement joins TRBV11-3 to TRBJ2-3, with TRBD2 identical over 7 bases. Germline V gene lookup returns CDR1 SGHNT and CDR2 YENEEA. The CDR3 covers 14 residues. V dropped 4 bases and J dropped 2; count of bases not matched to a gene: 3. CDR3 protein: CASSSRDYTDTQYF. CDR3 coding DNA: TGTGCCAGCAGCTCCCGGGACTACACAGATACGCAGTATTTT.

V is TRBV28 and J is TRBJ2-2, with D uncertain. This CDR3 contains 14 residues. Trimming cost V 4 bases and J 4 bases, with 10 bases left between them. Germline CDR1 MDHEN, CDR2 SYDVKM. CDR3 DNA: TGTGCCAGCAGTTCCAGGCTGAGCACCGGGGAGCTGTTTTTT. Amino acid sequence: CASSSRLSTGELFF. Together with reference TRBV28 and TRBJ2-2, the CDR3 gives the full variable domain: DVKVTQSSRYLVKRTGEKVFLECVQDMDHENMFWYRQDPGLGLRLIYFSYDVKMKEKGDIPEGYSVSREKKERFSLILESASTNQTSMYLCASSSRLSTGELFFGEGSRLTVL.

This chain links TRBV9 with TRBJ1-1; 12 bases align to TRBD1. With V trimmed by 3 bases and J by 1 base, 4 bases remained unmatched. This CDR3 is built from 16 residues. Germline values: CDR1 SGDLS, CDR2 YYNGEE. The CDR3 coding sequence is TGTGCCAGCAGCGACGGGACAGGGGGCACGAACACTGAAGCTTTCTTT. Residues: CASSDGTGGTNTEAFF.

This chain connects TRBV5-5 to TRBJ1-3, with TRBD1 as a possible D gene (5 bases). CDR1 and CDR2 from the germline V gene are SGHKS and YYEKEE (reference sequence). V lost 3 bases and J lost 0, with 19 bases in between. The CDR3 spans 18 residues. The CDR3 sequence: CASSSEVKRGASGNTIYF. CDR3 sequence (DNA): TGTGCCAGCAGCTCGGAGGTTAAGCGAGGGGCCTCTGGAAACACCATATATTTT.

This chain connects TRBV11-2 to TRBJ1-1; TRBD1 might be the D (5 bases). Between the trimmed V and J ends, which lost 2 bases and 1 base, there was a span of 17 bases. CDR1 SGHAT and CDR2 FQNNGV come from the germline V gene. There are 17 residues in the CDR3. CDR3 loop: CASSLTRTGLRNTEAFF. CDR3 sequence (DNA): TGTGCCAGCAGCTTAACCAGAACGGGACTCCGGAACACTGAAGCTTTCTTT.

This clone was picked up many times. Other DNA variants within this sample encode the same CDR3. The chain is built from TRBV6-4 and TRBJ1-5; 8 nucleotides agree with TRBD1. CDR1 MRHNA and CDR2 SNTAGT come from the germline V gene. This CDR3 contains 16 residues. Germline trimming cut 1 base from V and 5 bases from J; bases unmatched to any gene: 7. CDR3 sequence reads: CASSDLGQGEDQPQHF. CDR3 coding DNA: TGTGCCAGCAGTGACTTAGGACAGGGTGAGGATCAGCCCCAGCATTTT.

The rearrangement links TRBV5-1 to TRBJ2-2; no reliable D call. This CDR3 has 17 amino acids. With 2 bases removed from V and 4 bases from J, the gap between germline ends came to 18 bases. CDR1 and CDR2 (germline): SGHRS, YFSETQ. CDR3 in amino acids: CASSFGVPFSATGELFF. CDR3 coding DNA: TGCGCCAGCAGCTTTGGGGTCCCATTCTCGGCCACCGGGGAGCTGTTTTTT.

The V call is TRBV28, the J call TRBJ2-7; D possibly corresponds to TRBD1 (5 bases). Germline V gives CDR1 MDHEN, CDR2 SYDVKM. Trimming took 4 bases from V and 7 from J, leaving 11 bases between them. This CDR3 has 12 residues. DNA for the CDR3: TGTGCCAGCAGTTCTCAGGGATTAGAGCAGTACTTC. Encoded protein: CASSSQGLEQYF.

The chain employs TRBV27 and TRBJ2-6; D remains unclear. The CDR3 runs 14 residues. V was cut by 4 bases and J by 0 bases, with 4 bases left in between. Germline CDR1 reads MNHEY; CDR2 reads SMNVEV (reference sequence). The CDR3: CASSSISGANVLTF. The CDR3 DNA reads as TGTGCCAGCAGTTCAATCTCTGGGGCCAACGTCCTGACTTTC.

This chain links TRBV7-6 with TRBJ2-5; tentatively, D is TRBD1 or TRBD2 (5 bases each). The CDR3 loop spans 15 amino acids. Looked up from germline, CDR1 is SGHVS and CDR2 is FNYEAQ. Trimming stripped 1 base from V and 3 bases from J, with 12 bases between. The CDR3 here is CASSLGGGIEETQYF. CDR3 DNA: TGTGCCAGCAGCTTAGGTGGGGGAATAGAAGAGACCCAGTACTTC.

This clone was seen a handful of times. The chain combines TRBV10-3 with TRBJ2-7; 9 bases match TRBD1. From germline, CDR1 is ENHRY and CDR2 SYGVKD. The V gene end was trimmed by 7 bases and the J gene end by 2 bases; junction bases not matched to a gene: 6. This CDR3 has 14 amino acids. The CDR3 sequence: CAITSDRGTYEQYF. CDR3 coding DNA: TGTGCCATCACCTCGGACAGGGGCACCTACGAGCAGTACTTC.

As to this clone: This likely stems from a read error, as it lies one base from a far larger clone. The same CDR3 arises from other DNA sequences in this sample as well. The genes are TRBV7-9 and TRBJ1-2, with D possibly matching TRBD1 (5 bases). From germline, CDR1 is SEHNR and CDR2 FQNEAQ (reference sequence). The CDR3 has 14 residues. Trimming took off 1 base at V and 5 bases at J, with 11 bases between the two ends. The CDR3 region is CASSLGVGGYGYTF. The DNA of the CDR3 is TGTGCCAGCAGCTTAGGGGTTGGGGGATATGGCTACACCTTC.

The chain is built from TRBV1 and TRBJ2-1; the table names TRBD1, a call not compared with the DNA. TRBV1 is assigned pseudogene status. CDR3 length equals 19 residues. The CDR3 loop is CTSSRDSWSDSHSYNEQFF. CDR3 coding DNA: TGCACCAGCAGCCGGGATAGCTGGTCGGACAGCCACTCCTACAATGAGCAGTTCTTC.

The chain employs TRBV11-3 and TRBJ2-3; weak D call: TRBD2 (6 bases). V was pared by 5 bases and J by 2 bases, with 14 bases between. CDR3 length: 15 residues. Germline V CDR1 and CDR2: SGHNT, YENEEA. CDR3 protein: CASSQGRTATDTQYF. CDR3 DNA sequence: TGTGCCAGCAGCCAAGGGAGGACTGCCACAGATACGCAGTATTTT.

CDR3: CASSFRDTSSYNEQFF. The CDR3 coding sequence is TGTGCCAGCAGCTTCCGGGACACAAGCTCCTACAATGAGCAGTTCTTC. This chain connects TRBV7-8 to TRBJ2-1, with D possibly matching TRBD1 (6 bases). This CDR3 has 16 amino acids. Trimming took off 3 bases at V and 0 bases at J, with 12 bases between the two ends. Germline V gene data show CDR1 as SGHVS and CDR2 as FQNEAQ.

J is TRBJ2-1 and V is TRBV27; the match to TRBD2 covers 16 bases. The V gene's germline CDR1 is MNHEY and CDR2 SMNVEV (reference sequence). This CDR3 is built from 16 residues. V lost 6 bases, J lost 8 bases, and 7 bases stayed unmatched. CDR3 sequence: CASRGGTSGRAHEQFF. CDR3 nucleotide sequence: TGTGCCAGCAGGGGGGGGACTAGCGGGAGGGCCCATGAGCAGTTCTTC.

The V call is TRBV4-3, the J call TRBJ1-1, with D maybe TRBD1 (6 bases). This CDR3 spans 15 amino acids. Germline CDR1 LGHNA, CDR2 YSLEER. Trimming took off 0 bases at V and 7 bases at J, with 15 bases between the two ends. The CDR3 nucleotides read TGCGCCAGCAGCCAAGATCAAAATCCAGGGGATGAAGCTTTCTTT. Encoded protein: CASSQDQNPGDEAFF.

Points on this clone: A read error may produce the germline difference seen at one junction end. In nucleotides, the CDR3 is TGTGCCAGCACCGTAGCAGCGGGAGGCGGTACCCAGTACTTC. It yields the protein CASTVAAGGGTQYF. The chain links TRBV9 to TRBJ2-5; TRBD2 agrees at 9 bases. CDR1 and CDR2 (germline): SGDLS, YYNGEE. The CDR3 is 14 residues long. Combining the CDR3 with reference TRBV9 and TRBJ2-5 gives the whole variable domain DSGVTQTPKHLITATGQRVTLRCSPRSGDLSVYWYQQSLDQGLQFLIQYYNGEERAKGNILERFSAQQFPDLHSELNLSSLELGDSALYFCASTVAAGGGTQYFGPGTRLLVL.

The table lists this clone with a count of one. The rearrangement joins TRBV30 to TRBJ1-2; TRBD1 matches 7 bases. The V segment lost 5 bases and the J segment 8 bases; nucleotides outside the gene matches: 14. Germline V lookup: CDR1 GTSNPN, CDR2 SVGIG (reference sequence). This CDR3 comprises 14 residues. The CDR3: CAWETGNGPYGYTF. DNA of the CDR3: TGTGCCTGGGAGACAGGGAACGGTCCCTACGGCTACACCTTC.

The table lists this clone with many counts. The CDR3 loop reads CASTFLVSTEAFF. For the CDR3, the DNA is TGTGCCAGCACCTTTTTGGTGAGCACTGAAGCTTTCTTT. This chain connects TRBV28 to TRBJ1-1; D not resolved. This CDR3 has 13 residues. The germline V gene encodes CDR1 MDHEN and CDR2 SYDVKM. Trimming cost V 7 bases and J 4 bases, with 13 bases left between them.

The sample holds many counts of this clone. The chain is built from TRBV5-4 and TRBJ2-7, with 9 bases identical to TRBD1. V was clipped by 3 bases and J by 6 bases; unmatched bases: 4. The V gene's germline CDR1 is SGHNT and CDR2 YYREEE (reference sequence). The CDR3 is made up of 13 amino acids. This chain's CDR3 is CASSWPTGGEQYF. CDR3 DNA: TGTGCCAGCAGCTGGCCGACAGGGGGCGAGCAGTACTTC.

This rearrangement joins TRBV30 to TRBJ2-1, with 9 nucleotides matching TRBD2. The CDR3 is 15 amino acids. Trimming removed 5 bases from V and 8 bases from J; junction bases left unmatched: 13. Germline CDR1 is GTSNPN and CDR2 is SVGIG (reference sequence). CDR3 sequence (DNA): TGTGCCTGGGCCCGAGGGAGCGGGAGGCCGGATGAGCAGTTCTTC. This translates into CAWARGSGRPDEQFF. The full variable domain, in which reference TRBV30 and TRBJ2-1 provide the parts outside the CDR3, is SQTIHQWPATLVQPVGSPLSLECTVEGTSNPNLYWYRQAAGRGLQLLFYSVGIGQISSEVPQNLSASRPQDRQFILSSKKLLLSDSGFYLCAWARGSGRPDEQFFGPGTRLTVL.